Each of the 15 T cell receptor beta chains below was sequenced from the same sample in a study of blood T cells in healthy people across ages. It was with a sample-barcoded 5' primer and a J-beta primer mix that a second PCR of roughly 7 to 12 cycles was run. TCRdb reprocessed the 5' RACE reads via MiXCR and lists one record per CDR3 protein. This table holds about 670,000 distinct CDR3 sequences, about 43% found once. The sequencing input was blood. The receptor set was obtained from an older man in good health.

The chain couples TRBV28 to TRBJ1-2; no reliable D call. Trimming took 4 bases from V and 3 from J, leaving 15 bases between them. Germline V gives CDR1 MDHEN, CDR2 SYDVKM. This CDR3 region has 15 residues. CDR3 DNA: TGTGCCAGCAGTTCCCCCTCGCCGGGTGACTATGGCTACACCTTC. It translates to CASSSPSPGDYGYTF.

The CDR3 region is CSARDTPYSNGYTF. CDR3 DNA sequence: TGCAGTGCTAGAGATACGCCTTATTCGAATGGCTACACCTTC. The genes are TRBV20-1 and TRBJ1-2; D unresolved. This CDR3 comprises 14 residues. CDR1 DFQATT and CDR2 SNEGSKA come from the germline V gene (reference sequence). With 0 bases removed from V and 6 bases from J, the gap between germline ends came to 14 bases.

This clonotype was recorded a few times. This chain joins TRBV11-2 and TRBJ2-6, with D unclear. CDR3 size: 15 residues. The germline V gene encodes CDR1 SGHAT and CDR2 FQNNGV. V shed 0 bases and J shed 4 bases, with 7 bases lying between them. For the CDR3, the DNA is TGTGCCAGCAGCTTAGATGGTGTGGGGGCCAACGTCCTGACTTTC. It specifies CASSLDGVGANVLTF.

The chain joins TRBV20-1 to TRBJ2-3, with 10 positions matching TRBD2. Per germline, CDR1 DFQATT and CDR2 SNEGSKA (reference sequence). This CDR3 spans 14 amino acids. In DNA form, the CDR3 reads TGCAGGGCCCTAGCGGGGGATAGCACAGATACGCAGTATTTT. This encodes CRALAGDSTDTQYF.

This clonotype occurred a few times. This chain joins TRBV7-2 and TRBJ1-2, with D uncertain. Looked up from germline, CDR1 is SGHTA and CDR2 is FQGNSA. The CDR3 is made up of 13 amino acids. V lost 3 bases and J lost 4, with 9 bases in between. CDR3 sequence (DNA): TGTGCCAGCAGCTTTGAAGAGGGCTATGGCTACACCTTC. This codes for CASSFEEGYGYTF.

This clonotype was counted between two and nine times. This rearrangement joins TRBV20-1 to TRBJ2-7, with no clear D. The length of the CDR3 is 15 residues. Trimming cost V 4 bases and J 0 bases, with 16 bases left between them. Germline CDR1 reads DFQATT; CDR2 reads SNEGSKA (reference sequence). The CDR3 here is CSAKSLGSFSYEQYF. The CDR3 DNA follows: TGCAGTGCTAAAAGTCTAGGAAGCTTCTCCTACGAGCAGTACTTC.

The V call is TRBV6-5, the J call TRBJ2-5; 12 nucleotides line up with TRBD2. Germline V gives CDR1 MNHEY, CDR2 SVGAGI. This CDR3 is built from 17 residues. Losses at the gene ends were 3 bases for V and 0 bases for J; bases not matched to a gene: 5. The CDR3 nucleotides are TGTGCCAGCAGTTATCGCACTAGCGGGGGGTACCAAGAGACCCAGTACTTC. This gives the protein CASSYRTSGGYQETQYF.

The V and J genes are TRBV7-2 and TRBJ2-4; D tentatively reads TRBD1 or TRBD2 (6 bases each). Matching the DNA end better, TRBJ2-7 makes the J call doubtful. Germline lookup yields CDR1 SGHTA and CDR2 FQGNSA. The CDR3 is 15 residues long. The chain's CDR3 is CASSLVVRGGYEQYF. CDR3 bases: TGTGCCAGCAGCTTAGTGGTCAGGGGAGGCTACGAGCAGTACTTC.

In this sample, this clonotype turned up a few times. Germline is not matched at one junction end, which may reflect a read error. V is TRBV11-2 and J is TRBJ2-2; D is unresolved. The CDR3 is made up of 14 amino acids. Germline values: CDR1 SGHAT, CDR2 FQNNGV. The CDR3 DNA reads TGTGCCACCAGCGCCTTGCGTAGCACCGGGGAGCTGTTTTTT. Protein sequence: CATSALRSTGELFF. The whole variable domain, filled in from reference TRBV11-2 and TRBJ2-2, reads EAGVAQSPRYKIIEKRQSVAFWCNPISGHATLYWYQQILGQGPKLLIQFQNNGVVDDSQLPKDRFSAERLKGVDSTLKIQPAKLEDSAVYLCATSALRSTGELFFGEGSRLTVL.

The rearrangement uses TRBV15 and TRBJ2-7; TRBD2 is a possible D gene (6 bases). CDR3 length: 14 residues. Germline assignment: CDR1 LNHNV and CDR2 YYDKDF (reference sequence). Deletions cut 5 bases from V and 3 bases from J, with 14 bases between. DNA of the CDR3: TGTGCCACCAGCTATTCTAGCGACCACTACGAGCAGTACTTC. It specifies CATSYSSDHYEQYF.

This rearrangement joins TRBV27 to TRBJ2-1; 7 bases align to TRBD2. The CDR3 extends over 17 amino acids. The V segment lost 7 bases and the J segment 0 bases; nucleotides outside the gene matches: 12. From germline, CDR1 is MNHEY and CDR2 SMNVEV (reference sequence). CDR3 nucleotides: TGTGCCAGCATGCGGGGCTTGGGGGGGTCCTCCTACAATGAGCAGTTCTTC. Translated: CASMRGLGGSSYNEQFF.

The sample holds a few counts of this clonotype. V and J are TRBV5-8 and TRBJ2-7; 7 positions match TRBD1. Looked up from germline, CDR1 is SGHTS and CDR2 is YDEGEE. This CDR3 is 15 amino acids long. With V trimmed by 4 bases and J by 2 bases, 9 bases remained unmatched. The CDR3 sequence: CASSPRGRGTYEQYF. The CDR3 DNA follows: TGTGCCAGCAGCCCCAGGGGCAGGGGGACCTACGAGCAGTACTTC. The full variable domain, in which reference TRBV5-8 and TRBJ2-7 provide the parts outside the CDR3, is EAGVTQSPTHLIKTRGQQATLRCSPISGHTSVYWYQQALGLGLQFLLWYDEGEERNRGNFPPRFSGRQFPNYSSELNVNALELEDSALYLCASSPRGRGTYEQYFGPGTRLTVT.

The chain has TRBV5-1 and TRBJ2-7, with 13 bases identical to TRBD2. CDR3 length: 16 residues. From germline, CDR1 is SGHRS and CDR2 YFSETQ. J was trimmed by 2 bases and V by 4 bases; bases with no gene match: 6. CDR3 coding DNA: TGCGCCAGCAGCGCGGGACTAGCGGGGATAACCTACGAGCAGTACTTC. Translation: CASSAGLAGITYEQYF. Filled out from reference TRBV5-1 and TRBJ2-7, the complete variable domain reads KAGVTQTPRYLIKTRGQQVTLSCSPISGHRSVSWYQQTPGQGLQFLFEYFSETQRNKGNFPGRFSGRQFSNSRSEMNVSTLELGDSALYLCASSAGLAGITYEQYFGPGTRLTVT.

The chain carries TRBV6-2 or TRBV6-3 and TRBJ1-1; 10 nucleotides align to TRBD1. The CDR3 is 14 amino acids. Germline CDR1 MNHEY, CDR2 SVGEGT. V was clipped by 5 bases and J by 5 bases; unmatched bases: 5. CDR3 sequence: CASSDGQGVTEAFF. DNA for the CDR3: TGTGCCAGCAGTGATGGACAGGGGGTGACTGAAGCTTTCTTT.

This clonotype was seen more than once but under ten times. This sequence joins TRBV20-1 and TRBJ2-3, with TRBD1 matching over 7 bases. Germline CDR1 is DFQATT and CDR2 is SNEGSKA (reference sequence). Trimming took 6 bases from V and 4 from J; bases not matched to a gene: 10. The CDR3 length is 14 residues. The CDR3 loop is CSAPPGGRSDTQYF. As DNA, the CDR3 is TGCAGTGCCCCTCCAGGGGGACGCTCAGATACGCAGTATTTT.